This passage covers 20 T cell receptor beta chains from one sample sequenced in a study of graft-versus-host responses after intestinal transplantation. The antigens for these receptors are not known. Libraries were prepared by immunoSEQ multiplex PCR; TCRdb keeps only in-frame clonotypes and omits some of them. This sample has 88,000 or so clones, with under 90% found just once. The sample consisted of unstimulated CD4+ T cells sorted from spleen or lymph node cells, taken before intestinal transplant. The source is a human donor who received an intestinal transplant.

The CDR3, as DNA: TGTGCCAGCAGTAATTATGAAGCTTTCTTT. This gives the protein CASSNYEAFF. This chain uses TRBV2 with TRBJ1-1; D call uncertain. The CDR3 has 10 amino acids. Per germline, CDR1 SNHLY and CDR2 FYNNEI. The V end lost 5 bases, the J end lost 7 bases, and 5 bases lay between the germline ends.

The chain couples TRBV29-1 to TRBJ2-3, with 7 positions matching TRBD1. Germline V gene data show CDR1 as SQVTM and CDR2 as ANQGSEA. This CDR3 has 12 amino acids. V was clipped by 8 bases and J by 4 bases; unmatched bases: 6. CDR3 DNA sequence: TGCAGCCTGAACAGGGGTCCAGATACGCAGTATTTT. As protein: CSLNRGPDTQYF.

V usage is TRBV6-5 and J usage is TRBJ2-7; D might be TRBD2 (7 bases). Trimming removed 0 bases at V and 5 bases at J, with 11 bases between. The CDR3 extends over 14 amino acids. Germline V gene data show CDR1 as MNHEY and CDR2 as SVGAGI. CDR3 nucleotides: TGTGCCAGCAGTTACTCGGGAGGGGGAGACGAGCAGTACTTC. It specifies CASSYSGGGDEQYF.

CDR3 in DNA: TGTGCCAGCAGCGGCCGACAGGGGACGGGCTATGGCTACACCTTC. Translating it yields CASSGRQGTGYGYTF. The chain has TRBV5-8 and TRBJ1-2; 8 bases match TRBD1. V lost 4 bases, J lost 4 bases, and 9 bases stayed unmatched. The CDR3 is 15 amino acids. CDR1 is SGHTS and CDR2 is YDEGEE in the germline V gene.

The chain combines TRBV9 with TRBJ1-2; a possible D gene is TRBD1 (5 bases). The V gene's germline CDR1 is SGDLS and CDR2 YYNGEE. Trimming stripped 3 bases from V and 6 bases from J, with 24 bases between. CDR3 length: 17 amino acids. This chain's CDR3 is CASSAPRVAGGENGYTF. CDR3 bases: TGTGCCAGCAGCGCCCCCCGGGTGGCGGGGGGTGAGAATGGCTACACCTTC.

This chain joins TRBV9 and TRBJ1-5; TRBD1 aligns across 7 bases. The junction had 8 bases not matched to a gene; V was cut back by 5 bases and J by 3 bases. The germline V gene encodes CDR1 SGDLS and CDR2 YYNGEE. This CDR3 comprises 15 residues. For the CDR3, the DNA is TGTGCCAGCAGTAGGGGGCAGGGGGACAATCAGCCCCAGCATTTT. Amino acids: CASSRGQGDNQPQHF.

V gene TRBV5-1 combines with J gene TRBJ1-2, with D unresolved. V was cut by 0 bases and J by 4 bases, with 10 bases left in between. The CDR3 length is 14 residues. Germline CDR1 reads SGHRS; CDR2 reads YFSETQ. The CDR3 DNA is TGCGCCAGCAGCTTGGCCTCGGGGTCCTATGGCTACACCTTC. Its protein product is CASSLASGSYGYTF.

The CDR3 loop is CASSPTPSNQPQHF. CDR3 DNA: TGTGCCAGCAGCCCCACACCTAGCAATCAGCCCCAGCATTTT. This chain links TRBV9 with TRBJ1-5; D not certain. The CDR3 length is 14 residues. Trimming cost V 4 bases and J 0 bases, with 8 bases left between them. Per germline, CDR1 SGDLS and CDR2 YYNGEE.

V is TRBV5-4 and J is TRBJ2-5; 7 bases map to TRBD1. Germline V CDR1 and CDR2: SGHNT, YYREEE (reference sequence). The CDR3 contains 15 residues. V was pared by 7 bases and J by 3 bases, with 12 bases of the junction left unmatched. The CDR3 here is CASFFPLTGEETQYF. The CDR3 bases are TGTGCCAGCTTTTTTCCTTTAACAGGGGAAGAGACCCAGTACTTC.

This clone was picked up one time. The chain joins TRBV18 to TRBJ1-1, with D tentatively TRBD1 (5 bases). CDR3 size: 15 residues. Germline V gene sequence: CDR1 KGHSH, CDR2 LQKENI. V lost 4 bases, J lost 0 bases, and 12 bases lay in between. The CDR3, as DNA: TGTGCCAGCTCACGGGGCCAGCCATTGAACACTGAAGCTTTCTTT. Translated: CASSRGQPLNTEAFF.

The chain joins TRBV2 to TRBJ1-4; maybe TRBD1 (6 bases). Trimming pared 9 bases from V and 0 bases from J, leaving 11 bases between. Germline V gives CDR1 SNHLY, CDR2 FYNNEI. This CDR3 spans 14 amino acids. The CDR3 DNA sequence: TGTGCCAGACAGGGCCTAACAACTAATGAAAAACTGTTTTTT. It codes for CARQGLTTNEKLFF.

This chain joins TRBV7-2 and TRBJ2-7; 10 bases are a match to TRBD1. With 6 bases clipped from V and 2 bases from J, the junction kept 4 bases outside the gene matches. Germline CDR1 SGHTA, CDR2 FQGNSA. The CDR3 is 14 amino acids. The CDR3 is CASRRTGGAYEQYF. CDR3 DNA: TGTGCCAGCAGGCGGACAGGGGGTGCCTACGAGCAGTACTTC.

V usage is TRBV7-2 and J usage is TRBJ2-7, with D unclear. Trimming removed 2 bases from V and 7 bases from J, with 9 bases in between. Germline CDR1 reads SGHTA; CDR2 reads FQGNSA. The length of the CDR3 is 12 residues. This CDR3 reads CASSLSLREQYF. The CDR3 DNA follows: TGTGCCAGCAGCTTATCCCTTCGGGAGCAGTACTTC.

This chain connects TRBV19 to TRBJ1-5; 7 nucleotides align to TRBD1. This CDR3 spans 14 amino acids. V shed 6 bases and J 4 bases; nucleotides not matched to a gene: 6. CDR1 and CDR2 (germline): LNHDA, SQIVND (reference sequence). CDR3 in DNA: TGTGCCAGTAGCCCGACAGGGTTGAATCAGCCCCAGCATTTT. It codes for CASSPTGLNQPQHF.

The V call is TRBV25-1, the J call TRBJ2-7; D is perhaps TRBD1 (5 bases). There are 13 residues in the CDR3. The V and J ends lost 6 bases and 1 base respectively, with 10 bases between them. CDR1 and CDR2 (germline): MGHDK, SYGVNS. CDR3 loop: CASSRAPSYEQYF. The CDR3 DNA follows: TGTGCCAGCAGCAGGGCACCTTCCTACGAGCAGTACTTC.

The chain carries TRBV6-6 and TRBJ1-2; D is possibly TRBD1 (6 bases). Germline V lookup: CDR1 MNHNY, CDR2 SVGAGI (reference sequence). V was pared by 2 bases and J by 4 bases, with 11 bases between. This CDR3 has 14 amino acids. The CDR3 nucleotides read TGTGCCAGCAGTTACGACGGGACAACCTATGGCTACACCTTC. Translation: CASSYDGTTYGYTF.

In this sample, this clone turned up once. The V call is TRBV11-2, the J call TRBJ1-5, with a weak D call TRBD1 (6 bases). V was clipped by 8 bases and J by 3 bases, with 11 bases between them. The CDR3 contains 13 residues. Germline CDR1 and CDR2: SGHAT and FQNNGV. This chain's CDR3 is CASAGGPNQPQHF. Written as DNA, the CDR3 is TGTGCCAGCGCGGGGGGCCCCAATCAGCCCCAGCATTTT.

DNA for the CDR3: TGCGCCAGCAGCTTGGATACAGGGGACTACGAGCAGTACTTC. The encoded protein is CASSLDTGDYEQYF. The V call is TRBV5-1, the J call TRBJ2-7; 7 bases map to TRBD1. CDR1 is SGHRS, CDR2 YFSETQ, per germline. The CDR3 length is 14 residues. V shed 0 bases, J shed 3 bases, and the junction held 3 bases outside the gene matches.

This sequence joins TRBV2 and TRBJ2-7, with D hard to call. V was cut by 7 bases and J by 8 bases, with 21 bases left in between. Looked up from germline, CDR1 is SNHLY and CDR2 is FYNNEI. There are 14 residues in the CDR3. The CDR3 region has the DNA TGTGCCAGCACCTTCTCCCCCGCGTACGAGCAGCAGTACTTC. It codes for CASTFSPAYEQQYF.

J is TRBJ1-6 and V is TRBV6-5; 8 nucleotides match TRBD1. The CDR3 consists of 14 residues. The germline V gene encodes CDR1 MNHEY and CDR2 SVGAGI. V dropped 7 bases and J dropped 7; count of bases not matched to a gene: 6. CDR3 coding DNA: TGTGCCAGCAAAGGAGGACAGGGAAATTCACCCCTCCACTTT. Protein product: CASKGGQGNSPLHF.